This is a list of T cell receptor beta chains from one sample in a study of Ad26.COV2.S vaccination and SARS-CoV-2 variants. The method was immunoSEQ multiplex PCR; TCRdb's version includes in-frame clones alone and lacks a portion of them. Among over 400,000 clones, roughly 91% were seen once, and the ten largest hold roughly 3.9%. The starting material was peripheral blood, obtained in a trial of Ad26.COV2.S vaccine versus placebo. Receptors were obtained from a person between 18 and 60 years old who received the Ad26.COV2.S COVID-19 vaccine or a placebo. The CDR3 runs from the conserved cysteine through the conserved F or W.

V	J	CDR3
TRBV7-3	TRBJ2-5	CASSLTGSGLQETQYF
TRBV28	TRBJ2-6	CASSSPPAGANVLTF
TRBV4-2	TRBJ2-7	CASSQDISYEQYF
TRBV30	TRBJ2-7	CAWSRGQLAYEQYF
TRBV27	TRBJ2-3	CASSLSPLLGLAGADTQYF
TRBV7-6	TRBJ2-6	CASSPGDGANVLTF
TRBV28	TRBJ2-7	CASKVGGRLDGEQYF
TRBV14	TRBJ2-1	CASRHRDRNNEQFF
TRBV7-2	TRBJ2-7	CASSSPRGGVHEQYF
TRBV6-5	TRBJ2-1	CASSYSANREVDEQFF
TRBV12-3/TRBV12-4	TRBJ1-6	CASSLQGDSPLHF
TRBV5-1	TRBJ2-1	CASSLVGQGVDEQFF
TRBV24-1	TRBJ1-5	CATSDLSGDQPQHF
TRBV28	TRBJ2-5	CASSLFLGGQDQETQYF
TRBV4-1	TRBJ1-6	CASSQVGGSPLHF
TRBV28	TRBJ2-6	CASSRDRTGANVLTF
TRBV27	TRBJ2-1	CASSFLREGLHEQFF